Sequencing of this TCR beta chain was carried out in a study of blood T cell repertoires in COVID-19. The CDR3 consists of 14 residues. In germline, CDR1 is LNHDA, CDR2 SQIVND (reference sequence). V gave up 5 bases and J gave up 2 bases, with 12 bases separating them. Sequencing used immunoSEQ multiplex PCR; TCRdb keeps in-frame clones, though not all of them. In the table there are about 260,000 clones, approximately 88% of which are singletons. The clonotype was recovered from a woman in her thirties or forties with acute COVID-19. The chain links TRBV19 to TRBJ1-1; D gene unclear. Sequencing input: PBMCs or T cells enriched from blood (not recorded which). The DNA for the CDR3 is TGTGCCAGTAGTTCCGACACCGCCAACACTGAAGCTTTCTTT. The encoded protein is CASSSDTANTEAFF.